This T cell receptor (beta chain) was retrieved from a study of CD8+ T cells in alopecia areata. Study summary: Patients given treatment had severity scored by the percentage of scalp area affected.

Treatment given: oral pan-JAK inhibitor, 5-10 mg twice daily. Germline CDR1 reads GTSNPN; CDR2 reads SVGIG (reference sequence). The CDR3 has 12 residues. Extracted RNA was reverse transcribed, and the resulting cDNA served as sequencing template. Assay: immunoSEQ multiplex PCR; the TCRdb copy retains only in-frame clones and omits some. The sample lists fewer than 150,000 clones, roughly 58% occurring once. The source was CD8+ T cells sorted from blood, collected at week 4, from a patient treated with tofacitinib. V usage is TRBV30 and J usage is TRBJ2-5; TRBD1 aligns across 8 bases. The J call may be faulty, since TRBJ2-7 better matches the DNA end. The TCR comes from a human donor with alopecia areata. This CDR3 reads CAYGQGYYEQYF. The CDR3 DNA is TGTGCCTACGGACAGGGTTACTACGAGCAGTACTTC.